This T cell receptor (beta chain) was identified in a study of Siglec-9 on CD8 T cells in melanoma. CDR1 and CDR2 (germline): ENHRY, SYGVKD. The CDR3 loop spans 17 amino acids. The V gene lost 4 bases and the J gene lost 3 bases, with 22 bases spanning the gap. General observations from the study: An effector memory CD8+ T-cell subset seemingly accumulating in melanoma was reportedly marked and regulated by Siglec-9.

In regard to this clone: Its antigen is currently unknown.

Repertoires were generated with immunoSEQ multiplex PCR, while TCRdb's copy carries only in-frame clones and drops some. Of about 36,000 clones listed, around 81% were seen once; the top ten hold less than 2%. This clonotype originated in a human donor in good health. The rearrangement uses TRBV10-3 and TRBJ2-7; D might be TRBD2 (6 bases). The sequencing input was Siglec-9- CD8+ T cells sorted from blood. The CDR3 reads CAISGQGNGSGYYEQYF. In DNA, the CDR3 is TGTGCCATCAGTGGACAAGGGAACGGGAGTGGCTACTACGAGCAGTACTTC.